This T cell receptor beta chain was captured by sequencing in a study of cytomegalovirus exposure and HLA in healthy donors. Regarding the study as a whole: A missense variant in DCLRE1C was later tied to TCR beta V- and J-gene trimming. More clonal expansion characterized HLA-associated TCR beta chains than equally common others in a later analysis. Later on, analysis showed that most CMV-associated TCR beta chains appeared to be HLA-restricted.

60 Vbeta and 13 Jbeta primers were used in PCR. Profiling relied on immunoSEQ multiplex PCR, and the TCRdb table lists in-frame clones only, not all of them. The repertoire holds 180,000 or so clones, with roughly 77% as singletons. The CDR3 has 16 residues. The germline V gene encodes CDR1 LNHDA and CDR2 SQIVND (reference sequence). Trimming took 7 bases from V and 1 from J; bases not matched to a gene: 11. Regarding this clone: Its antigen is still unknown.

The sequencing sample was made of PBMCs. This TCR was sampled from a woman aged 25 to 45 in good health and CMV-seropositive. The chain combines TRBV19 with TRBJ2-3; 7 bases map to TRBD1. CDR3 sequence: CASTPLGGQGTDTQYF. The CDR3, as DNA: TGTGCCAGTACCCCACTCGGAGGACAGGGCACAGATACGCAGTATTTT.